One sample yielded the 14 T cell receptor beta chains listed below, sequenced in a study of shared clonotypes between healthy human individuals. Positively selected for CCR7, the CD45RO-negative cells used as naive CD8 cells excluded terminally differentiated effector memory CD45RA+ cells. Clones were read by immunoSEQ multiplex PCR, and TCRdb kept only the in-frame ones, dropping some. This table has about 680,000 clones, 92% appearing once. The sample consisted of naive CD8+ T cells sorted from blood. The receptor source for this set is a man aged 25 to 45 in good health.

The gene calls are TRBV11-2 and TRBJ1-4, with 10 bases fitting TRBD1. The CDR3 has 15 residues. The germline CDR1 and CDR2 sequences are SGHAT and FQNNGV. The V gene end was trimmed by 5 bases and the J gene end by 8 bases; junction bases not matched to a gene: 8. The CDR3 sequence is CASSIDRGRIEKLFF. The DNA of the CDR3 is TGTGCCAGCAGCATCGACAGGGGGCGGATAGAAAAACTGTTTTTT.

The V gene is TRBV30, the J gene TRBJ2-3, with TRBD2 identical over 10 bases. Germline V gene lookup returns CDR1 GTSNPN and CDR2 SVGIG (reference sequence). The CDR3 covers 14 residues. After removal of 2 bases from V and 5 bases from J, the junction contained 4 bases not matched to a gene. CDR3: CAWSSTSGVDTQYF. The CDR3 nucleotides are TGTGCCTGGAGTTCTACTAGCGGGGTAGATACGCAGTATTTT.

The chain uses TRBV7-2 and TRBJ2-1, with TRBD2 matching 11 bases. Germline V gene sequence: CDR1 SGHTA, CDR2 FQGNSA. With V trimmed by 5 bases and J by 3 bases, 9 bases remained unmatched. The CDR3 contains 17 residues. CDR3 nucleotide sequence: TGTGCCAGCAGCGCCCCCCCTAGCGGGAGGCTCTACAATGAGCAGTTCTTC. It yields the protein CASSAPPSGRLYNEQFF.

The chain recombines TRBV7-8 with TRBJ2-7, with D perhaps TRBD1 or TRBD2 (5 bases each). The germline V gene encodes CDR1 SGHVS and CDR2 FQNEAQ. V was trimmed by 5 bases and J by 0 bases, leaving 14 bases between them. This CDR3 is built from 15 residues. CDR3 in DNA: TGTGCCAGCAGCACTAGAAACAGGAGCTCCTACGAGCAGTACTTC. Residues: CASSTRNRSSYEQYF.

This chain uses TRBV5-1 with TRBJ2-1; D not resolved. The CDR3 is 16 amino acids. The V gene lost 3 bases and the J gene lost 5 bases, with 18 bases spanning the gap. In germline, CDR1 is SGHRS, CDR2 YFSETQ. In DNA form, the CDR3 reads TGCGCCAGCAGCTCGCCAATAGTAGGCCCAAACAATGAGCAGTTCTTC. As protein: CASSSPIVGPNNEQFF.

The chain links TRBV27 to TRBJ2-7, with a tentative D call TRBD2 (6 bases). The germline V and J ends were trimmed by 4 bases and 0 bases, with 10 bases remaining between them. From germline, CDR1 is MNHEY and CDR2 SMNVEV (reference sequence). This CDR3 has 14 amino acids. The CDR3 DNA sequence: TGTGCCAGCAGTTCAGCGGGCTTCTCCTACGAGCAGTACTTC. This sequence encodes CASSSAGFSYEQYF.

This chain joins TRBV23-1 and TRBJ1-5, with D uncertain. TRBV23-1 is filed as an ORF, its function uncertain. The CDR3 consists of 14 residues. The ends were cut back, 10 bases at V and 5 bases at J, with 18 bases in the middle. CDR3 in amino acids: CATSSIGIHQPQHF. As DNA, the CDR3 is TGCGCCACCTCCTCGATAGGTATTCATCAGCCCCAGCATTTT.

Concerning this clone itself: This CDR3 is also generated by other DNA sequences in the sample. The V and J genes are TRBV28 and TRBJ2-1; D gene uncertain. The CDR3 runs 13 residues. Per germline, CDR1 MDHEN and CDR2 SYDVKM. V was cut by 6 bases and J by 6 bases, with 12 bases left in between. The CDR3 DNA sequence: TGTGCCAGCAGCCCCGGATTGGTCAATGAGCAGTTCTTC. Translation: CASSPGLVNEQFF.

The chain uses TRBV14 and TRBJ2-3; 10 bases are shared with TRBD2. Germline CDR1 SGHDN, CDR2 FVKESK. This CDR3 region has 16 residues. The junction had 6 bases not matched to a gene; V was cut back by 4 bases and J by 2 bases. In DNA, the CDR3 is TGTGCCAGCAGCCCTTTAGCGGGAGGTTTCACAGATACGCAGTATTTT. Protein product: CASSPLAGGFTDTQYF.

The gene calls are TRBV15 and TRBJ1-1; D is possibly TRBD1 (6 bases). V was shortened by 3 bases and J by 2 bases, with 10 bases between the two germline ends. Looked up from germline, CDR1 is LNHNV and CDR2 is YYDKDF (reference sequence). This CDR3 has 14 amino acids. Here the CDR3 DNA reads TGTGCCACCAGCAGTCTACAGGGCAACACTGAAGCTTTCTTT. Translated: CATSSLQGNTEAFF.

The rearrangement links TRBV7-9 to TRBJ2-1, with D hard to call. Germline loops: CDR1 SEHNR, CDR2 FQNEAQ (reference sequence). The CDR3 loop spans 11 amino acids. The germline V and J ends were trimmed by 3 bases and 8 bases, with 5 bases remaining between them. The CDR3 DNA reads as TGTGCCAGCAGCTTTACTTATGAGCAGTTCTTC. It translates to CASSFTYEQFF.

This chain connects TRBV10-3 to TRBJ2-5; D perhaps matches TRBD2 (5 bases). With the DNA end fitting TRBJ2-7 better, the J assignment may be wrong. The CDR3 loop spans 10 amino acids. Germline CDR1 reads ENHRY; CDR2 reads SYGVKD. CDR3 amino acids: CAAGGHEQYF. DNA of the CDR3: TGTGCCGCTGGAGGACACGAGCAGTACTTC.

The CDR3 spells CASSIGPYEQYF. The CDR3, as DNA: TGTGCCAGCAGTATAGGCCCCTACGAGCAGTACTTC. This chain connects TRBV28 to TRBJ2-7, with D unresolved. Trimming shortened V by 5 bases and J by 2 bases, and 7 bases separated the two germline ends. CDR3 length: 12 amino acids. Per germline, CDR1 MDHEN and CDR2 SYDVKM.

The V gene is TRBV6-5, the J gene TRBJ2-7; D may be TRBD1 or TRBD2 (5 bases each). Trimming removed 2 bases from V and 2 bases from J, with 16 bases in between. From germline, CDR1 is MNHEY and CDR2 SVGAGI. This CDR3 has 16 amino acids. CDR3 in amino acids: CASSYGTMGVPYEQYF. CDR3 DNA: TGTGCCAGCAGTTACGGTACTATGGGGGTTCCCTACGAGCAGTACTTC.